The clone carrying this T cell receptor beta chain was found once. What it binds is unknown. Trimming removed 8 bases from V and 0 bases from J, with 11 bases in between. CDR3 length equals 15 residues. CDR1 and CDR2 from the germline V gene are MNHEY and SVGAGI. The sample belongs to a study of beta chain features in type 1 diabetes. TCRB transcripts that were expressed got sequenced, as all of the isolated RNA had been reverse transcribed. Sequencing was performed with immunoSEQ multiplex PCR; in TCRdb, only in-frame clones are kept and a portion is missing. The sample consists of 680,000 or so clones, under 15% of them appearing once. Study outcomes and limitations: Shorter TCRB CDR3s, moderately but significantly so, were found in Type 1 diabetes patients in all four CD4+ subsets. Patients' naive, central memory and regulatory TCRB repertoires appeared more alike than those of healthy donors.

Donors contributed one heparinised blood draw apiece, averaging about 110 mL. All of the sorted populations showed purity greater than 98%. What was sequenced was naive CD4+ T cells from blood. The TCR sequence derives from a man aged 18 to 35 with type 1 diabetes. The rearrangement uses TRBV6-5 and TRBJ2-6, with D unresolved. This CDR3 is CASFPFFSGANVLTF. The CDR3 DNA sequence: TGTGCCAGCTTTCCCTTTTTCTCTGGGGCCAACGTCCTGACTTTC.